The clone carrying this TCR beta chain was seen once. Relative to the germline gene, one junction end is altered; a read error may explain this. This sample stems from a study of blood T cell repertoires in COVID-19. Overall study: From T cells, B-cell-depleted T cells, or PBMCs came the material, which was cDNA or gDNA.

CDR1 is SQVTM and CDR2 is ANQGSEA in the germline V gene. This CDR3 comprises 11 residues. Clones were read by immunoSEQ multiplex PCR, and TCRdb kept only the in-frame ones, dropping some. This sample carries 210,000 or so clones, more than 70% of them seen once, and the ten largest clones take around 2.9%. Sequenced: peripheral blood. The sequence derives from a woman in her sixties or seventies with acute or convalescent COVID-19. This chain connects TRBV29-1 to TRBJ1-2, with 10 nucleotides matching TRBD1. CDR3 loop: CSGGQGRKLSF. Written as DNA, the CDR3 is TGCAGCGGGGGACAGGGGAGGAAGCTATCCTTC.